The present entry profiles one TCR beta chain with its context. This clone was detected only once. Its specific antigen is unknown. Base-call qualities are not available, and no considerably larger clone is one nucleotide away. The library was built by means of the immunoSEQ multiplex PCR assay. Held by TCRdb, this immuneACCESS table contains in-frame sequences only and omits some clones. Under half of the omission traces to an unresolved V gene where checked; the cause of the rest is unknown. Within this sample are around 63,000 clones, with 90% to 95% of them counted one time only. The ten most abundant clones make up around 2.2% of the sample. The data originate from a study of T cell changes during pregnancy in multiple sclerosis (dated by TCRdb to between 2018 and 2021). Some background on the complete study: The study examined how the T cell repertoire changed over the course of pregnancy in women with multiple sclerosis.

The TCR was taken from a female donor in good health, enrolled as a control in a pregnancy study. The source was peripheral blood, collected in the third trimester of pregnancy.

The CDR3 region has the sequence CASSLPRGRLTYQETQYF. The DNA sequence is TGTGCCAGCAGCTTACCGCGGGGTAGACTAACGTACCAAGAGACCCAGTACTTC. The chain couples TRBV11-2 to TRBJ2-5, and TRBD2 may be the D gene, going by 6 matching bases. CDR1 and CDR2 were assigned from the germline V gene as SGHAT and FQNNGV. The germline ends are 19 bases apart after V is trimmed by 2 bases and J by 0 bases. Taken from cysteine to phenylalanine, the CDR3 has 18 residues. Only the CDR3 region is kept as DNA, spanning 54 bases read in frame from base 1.